The 19 T cell receptor beta chains reported below all come from one sample, sequenced in a study of blood T cell repertoires in COVID-19. Produced via immunoSEQ multiplex PCR; TCRdb's table is partial and in-frame only. The table records 130,000 to 150,000 clones, 85% to 90% of them present only once. Source material: peripheral blood. These receptors were collected from a man aged 18 to 29 with COVID-19, enrolled during active disease.

The genes are TRBV9 and TRBJ2-7; 7 bases line up with TRBD1. J lost 3 bases, V lost 3 bases, and 3 bases had no gene match. Germline V gene sequence: CDR1 SGDLS, CDR2 YYNGEE. The CDR3 covers 13 residues. The CDR3 region is CASSAGQYYEQYF. Here the CDR3 DNA reads TGTGCCAGCAGCGCGGGACAGTACTACGAGCAGTACTTC.

This chain uses TRBV6-9 with TRBJ1-6; 9 bases align to TRBD1. This CDR3 has 15 amino acids. J gave up 5 bases and V 4 bases, and 3 bases lay outside the gene matches. The germline V gene encodes CDR1 MNHGY and CDR2 SVAAGI. Here the CDR3 reads CASSFWDRDNSPLHF. CDR3 DNA: TGTGCCAGCAGTTTTTGGGACAGGGATAATTCACCCCTCCACTTT.

This clone was seen more than once but under ten times. The V and J genes are TRBV19 and TRBJ1-5, with 7 bases fitting TRBD1. Germline assignment: CDR1 LNHDA and CDR2 SQIVND (reference sequence). The CDR3 runs to 13 residues. The J segment lost 6 bases and the V segment lost 5 bases, leaving 4 bases of the junction unmatched. This CDR3 reads CASSRGGVQPQHF. In DNA form, the CDR3 reads TGTGCCAGTAGTCGAGGGGGCGTTCAGCCCCAGCATTTT.

V gene TRBV3-1 (or the pseudogene TRBV3-2) combines with J gene TRBJ2-2; TRBD1 aligns across 7 bases. Germline V gives CDR1 LGHDT, CDR2 YNNKEL (reference sequence). This CDR3 is 17 amino acids long. Germline trimming cut 0 bases from V and 5 bases from J; bases unmatched to any gene: 9. CDR3 coding DNA: TGTGCCAGCAGCCAAGATTGGGACAGCCCTCTAACCGGGGAGCTGTTTTTT. The encoded protein is CASSQDWDSPLTGELFF.

This clone was seen once. The CDR3 DNA reads as TGTGCCAGCACCCACAGGGGTAGCGGGAGTTCCGATGAGCAGTTCTTC. It encodes CASTHRGSGSSDEQFF. J is TRBJ2-1 and V is TRBV2, with 9 nucleotides matching TRBD2. The CDR3 spans 16 residues. J lost 8 bases, V lost 7 bases, and 15 bases had no gene match. CDR1 and CDR2 from the germline V gene are SNHLY and FYNNEI.

V and J are TRBV4-3 and TRBJ2-1; a possible D gene is TRBD1 (6 bases). Germline V gene lookup returns CDR1 LGHNA and CDR2 YSLEER. CDR3 length equals 18 residues. V gave up 0 bases and J gave up 0 bases, with 15 bases separating them. CDR3 nucleotide sequence: TGCGCCAGCAGCCAAGATAAGGGGGTGGACACCTCCTACAATGAGCAGTTCTTC. Its translation: CASSQDKGVDTSYNEQFF.

A single count supports this clone. This rearrangement joins TRBV18 to TRBJ1-1; D possibly corresponds to TRBD1 (5 bases). V was cut by 0 bases and J by 1 base, with 12 bases left in between. The germline gives CDR1 KGHSH, CDR2 LQKENI. The CDR3 extends over 16 amino acids. The CDR3 sequence: CASSPPVGRGNTEAFF. CDR3 in DNA: TGTGCCAGCTCACCACCGGTAGGGAGGGGGAACACTGAAGCTTTCTTT. The whole variable domain, filled in from reference TRBV18 and TRBJ1-1, reads NAGVMQNPRHLVRRRGQEARLRCSPMKGHSHVYWYRQLPEEGLKFMVYLQKENIIDESGMPKERFSAEFPKEGPSILRIQQVVRGDSAAYFCASSPPVGRGNTEAFFGQGTRLTVV.

The CDR3 bases are TGCGCCAGCAGCCAAGAATTGGGCGGGAGCGTCGGGGAGCTGTTTTTT. Amino acid sequence: CASSQELGGSVGELFF. The genes are TRBV4-3 and TRBJ2-2; 7 bases are a match to TRBD2. CDR1 is LGHNA and CDR2 is YSLEER in the germline V gene. The CDR3 length is 16 residues. V gave up 0 bases and J gave up 7 bases; unmatched junction bases: 8.

The chain couples TRBV5-4 to TRBJ2-7, with 7 bases aligning to TRBD1. V was pared by 4 bases and J by 0 bases, with 10 bases of the junction left unmatched. Germline V lookup: CDR1 SGHNT, CDR2 YYREEE (reference sequence). The CDR3 runs 16 residues. As DNA, the CDR3 is TGTGCCAGCAGCGACGACGATAGACAGGGCTCCTACGAGCAGTACTTC. This sequence encodes CASSDDDRQGSYEQYF.

The chain combines TRBV4-2 with TRBJ2-3; TRBD2 aligns across 12 bases. This CDR3 comprises 16 residues. The junction had 1 base not matched to a gene; V was cut back by 0 bases and J by 3 bases. CDR1 is LGHNA, CDR2 YNFKEQ, per germline. The CDR3 DNA reads TGTGCCAGCAGCCAAGAACTAGCGGGAGGTACAGATACGCAGTATTTT. Protein sequence: CASSQELAGGTDTQYF.

The genes are TRBV7-9 and TRBJ2-5; TRBD2 matches 8 bases. This CDR3 is 15 amino acids long. Losses at the gene ends were 5 bases for V and 0 bases for J; bases not matched to a gene: 5. Germline V gene data show CDR1 as SEHNR and CDR2 as FQNEAQ (reference sequence). The CDR3 DNA sequence: TGTGCCAGCAGCCCTCTACTAGCGGACCAAGAGACCCAGTACTTC. This translates into CASSPLLADQETQYF.

J is TRBJ2-1 and V is TRBV5-1, with TRBD1 identical over 10 bases. The CDR3 consists of 16 residues. V trimming: 4 bases; J trimming: 6 bases; junction bases outside the gene matches: 10. Germline CDR1 is SGHRS and CDR2 is YFSETQ. The CDR3 here is CASSAETGGASNEQFF. The CDR3, as DNA: TGCGCCAGCAGCGCGGAGACAGGGGGCGCTTCCAATGAGCAGTTCTTC.

The CDR3 loop is CASSLVSGVNVETQYF. Written as DNA, the CDR3 is TGTGCCAGCAGCTTGGTATCCGGGGTCAACGTGGAGACCCAGTACTTC. V is TRBV5-6 and J is TRBJ2-5; a possible D gene is TRBD2 (5 bases). In germline, CDR1 is SGHDT, CDR2 YYEEEE. Trimming pared 0 bases from V and 5 bases from J, leaving 17 bases between. This CDR3 contains 16 residues.

The rearrangement joins TRBV4-3 to TRBJ1-6, with a weak D call TRBD1 (5 bases). Trimming took off 0 bases at V and 0 bases at J, with 12 bases between the two ends. This CDR3 contains 18 residues. CDR1 is LGHNA and CDR2 is YSLEER in the germline V gene. The CDR3 sequence is CASSQDFGGDSYNSPLHF. CDR3 DNA sequence: TGCGCCAGCAGCCAAGACTTTGGGGGGGACTCCTATAATTCACCCCTCCACTTT.

This rearrangement joins TRBV2 to TRBJ2-5, with TRBD2 as a possible D gene (6 bases). Trimming removed 5 bases at V and 4 bases at J, with 17 bases between. CDR3 length: 15 residues. Germline V CDR1 and CDR2: SNHLY, FYNNEI. DNA of the CDR3: TGTGCCAGCAGTCCAGAGAGACTAGGGTCAGAGACCCAGTACTTC. It codes for CASSPERLGSETQYF.

This clone was seen more than once but under ten times. Other DNA sequences in this specimen translate into the identical CDR3. This chain uses TRBV30 with TRBJ2-2; D is uncertain. V gave up 0 bases and J gave up 1 base, with 6 bases separating them. Germline CDR1 GTSNPN, CDR2 SVGIG (reference sequence). The CDR3 runs 14 residues. The CDR3 nucleotides are TGTGCCTGGAGTGTAGCGAGGAACACCGGGGAGCTGTTTTTT. Its protein product is CAWSVARNTGELFF.

This sequence joins TRBV4-1 and TRBJ2-3; D is uncertain. The CDR3 length is 14 residues. The V end was cut by 0 bases, the J end by 6 bases, with 10 bases between. CDR1 MGHRA and CDR2 YSYEKL come from the germline V gene. CDR3 residues: CASSQENFEDTQYF. CDR3 sequence (DNA): TGCGCCAGCAGCCAAGAGAATTTTGAGGATACGCAGTATTTT.

This chain links TRBV9 with TRBJ2-3; TRBD2 is a possible D gene (6 bases). The CDR3 loop spans 15 amino acids. The V gene's germline CDR1 is SGDLS and CDR2 YYNGEE. The ends were cut back, 0 bases at V and 4 bases at J, with 12 bases in the middle. CDR3 DNA: TGTGCCAGCAGCGTAGAACTAGCATTTGCAGATACGCAGTATTTT. Translation gives CASSVELAFADTQYF.

This chain links TRBV11-3 with TRBJ2-2; the match to TRBD1 covers 8 bases. The length of the CDR3 is 17 residues. Unmatched junction bases numbered 6, after V lost 3 bases and J lost 0 bases. Germline V gene sequence: CDR1 SGHNT, CDR2 YENEEA. The CDR3 DNA reads as TGTGCCAGCAGCTTTGGGGGACAGGTGACGAACACCGGGGAGCTGTTTTTT. Its protein product is CASSFGGQVTNTGELFF.